A single sample is the source of the 21 T cell receptor beta chains below, sequenced in a study of cytotoxic CD8 clonotypes in ibrutinib-treated CLL. Repertoires were generated with immunoSEQ multiplex PCR, while TCRdb's copy carries only in-frame clones and drops some. The top ten hold over 15% of the sample, which has around 250,000 clones, around 70% seen once. The material was PBMCs, obtained after 24 months of ibrutinib treatment. All receptors derive from a human donor with chronic lymphocytic leukemia.

This chain uses TRBV11-2 with TRBJ1-2; D unresolved. Germline lookup yields CDR1 SGHAT and CDR2 FQNNGV. V was clipped by 4 bases and J by 7 bases, with 13 bases between them. This CDR3 is built from 13 residues. Written as DNA, the CDR3 is TGTGCCAGCAGCTCTGGGATAAGTAGTGGCTACACCTTC. It yields the protein CASSSGISSGYTF.

This rearrangement joins TRBV7-8 to TRBJ2-3, with TRBD2 identical over 7 bases. The CDR3 totals 17 residues. The V gene's germline CDR1 is SGHVS and CDR2 FQNEAQ. Trimming cost V 3 bases and J 1 base; bases outside gene matches: 10. The CDR3 spells CASSFSMTSSGTDTQYF. The DNA of the CDR3 is TGTGCCAGCAGCTTCTCAATGACTAGCTCGGGCACAGATACGCAGTATTTT.

The chain has TRBV19 and TRBJ2-1; no reliable D call. The CDR3 is 12 amino acids. In germline, CDR1 is LNHDA, CDR2 SQIVND (reference sequence). Trimming removed 5 bases at V and 10 bases at J, with 12 bases between. CDR3 DNA sequence: TGTGCCAGTAGTCCGAGTGGAGTGGAGCAGTTCTTC. This gives the protein CASSPSGVEQFF.

The J gene is TRBJ1-2, the V gene TRBV27; D ambiguous. The CDR3 has 14 residues. Germline CDR1 reads MNHEY; CDR2 reads SMNVEV (reference sequence). The V gene lost 5 bases and the J gene lost 4 bases, with 14 bases spanning the gap. CDR3: CASSHKWDTYGYTF. CDR3 DNA sequence: TGTGCCAGCAGTCACAAGTGGGATACCTATGGCTACACCTTC.

The chain has TRBV7-9 and TRBJ2-7; D is perhaps TRBD1 (5 bases). The CDR3 is 14 residues long. The V gene's germline CDR1 is SEHNR and CDR2 FQNEAQ (reference sequence). The V and J ends lost 5 bases and 2 bases respectively, with 13 bases between them. The CDR3 here is CASSPFPQAYEQYF. In DNA form, the CDR3 reads TGTGCCAGCAGCCCCTTCCCACAGGCCTACGAGCAGTACTTC.

The chain is built from TRBV28 and TRBJ2-5; 9 bases map to TRBD1. V lost 6 bases and J lost 4; bases outside the gene matches: 9. Germline V gene data show CDR1 as MDHEN and CDR2 as SYDVKM. The CDR3 extends over 15 amino acids. CDR3 in amino acids: CASSSRTGELETQYF. The CDR3 bases are TGTGCCAGCAGCAGCCGGACAGGGGAGTTAGAGACCCAGTACTTC.

This chain joins TRBV19 and TRBJ1-5; perhaps TRBD1 as D (5 bases). The CDR3 is 16 residues long. Looked up from germline, CDR1 is LNHDA and CDR2 is SQIVND (reference sequence). V lost 5 bases, J lost 2 bases, and 16 bases lay in between. The CDR3 loop reads CASSSIDSGGNQPQHF. The CDR3 coding sequence is TGTGCCAGTAGTTCTATTGACAGCGGGGGCAATCAGCCCCAGCATTTT.

The chain is built from TRBV6-5 and TRBJ2-1; 7 bases are a match to TRBD2. The germline CDR1 and CDR2 sequences are MNHEY and SVGAGI. CDR3 size: 16 residues. Trimming at V came to 0 bases and at J to 5 bases, leaving 7 bases not matched to a gene. This chain's CDR3 is CASSYSTGGGHNEQFF. The DNA of the CDR3 is TGTGCCAGCAGTTACTCGACGGGGGGTGGGCACAATGAGCAGTTCTTC.

This rearrangement joins TRBV29-1 to TRBJ1-4; possibly TRBD1 for D (5 bases). CDR3 length: 14 residues. The V gene lost 5 bases and the J gene lost 5 bases, with 15 bases spanning the gap. Germline-derived CDR1 and CDR2 are SQVTM and ANQGSEA. CDR3: CSVFGGVFNEKLFF. CDR3 DNA: TGCAGCGTTTTCGGGGGAGTCTTCAATGAAAAACTGTTTTTT.

This clone was picked up a small number of times. DNA for the CDR3: TGTGCCAGCAGTACACGCCGCTGGCCCGGGGAAGCTTTCTTT. This translates into CASSTRRWPGEAFF. This chain uses TRBV27 with TRBJ1-1; D not resolved. The V end was cut by 5 bases, the J end by 8 bases, with 18 bases between. Germline-derived CDR1 and CDR2 are MNHEY and SMNVEV (reference sequence). The CDR3 is made up of 14 amino acids.

The rearrangement uses TRBV29-1 and TRBJ2-1, with 9 positions matching TRBD2. Germline V gives CDR1 SQVTM, CDR2 ANQGSEA. Germline trimming cut 4 bases from V and 7 bases from J; bases unmatched to any gene: 17. The CDR3 spans 17 residues. This CDR3 is CSVVSLGGRGEWNEQFF. Written as DNA, the CDR3 is TGCAGCGTTGTATCCTTAGGCGGGAGGGGAGAGTGGAATGAGCAGTTCTTC.

The gene calls are TRBV29-1 and TRBJ2-1, with D tentatively TRBD1 (5 bases). CDR1 and CDR2 (germline): SQVTM, ANQGSEA. Trimming stripped 6 bases from V and 5 bases from J, with 23 bases between. This CDR3 is built from 16 residues. The CDR3 protein is CSVLMYLGTGDNEQFF. The CDR3 DNA reads TGCAGCGTGCTTATGTATTTGGGAACAGGCGACAATGAGCAGTTCTTC.

V is TRBV25-1 and J is TRBJ2-5, with D perhaps TRBD2 (5 bases). The germline V and J ends were trimmed by 4 bases and 5 bases, with 20 bases remaining between them. The CDR3 has 16 amino acids. Per germline, CDR1 MGHDK and CDR2 SYGVNS. The CDR3 DNA is TGTGCCAGCAGTGGACGAAGGGCGGGCCAGAGGGAGACCCAGTACTTC. As protein: CASSGRRAGQRETQYF.

There are a few counts of this clone. The chain carries TRBV6-5 and TRBJ2-7; a weak D match, TRBD1 (6 bases). V was shortened by 6 bases and J by 2 bases, with 11 bases between the two germline ends. The germline CDR1 and CDR2 sequences are MNHEY and SVGAGI. The CDR3 totals 13 residues. The CDR3 loop reads CASRATGTYEQYF. Written as DNA, the CDR3 is TGTGCCAGCAGGGCAACAGGGACCTACGAGCAGTACTTC.

This clone turned up a few times. V gene TRBV7-2 combines with J gene TRBJ2-7; 10 bases line up with TRBD2. CDR3 length: 19 residues. CDR1 SGHTA and CDR2 FQGNSA come from the germline V gene. The V segment lost 1 base and the J segment 0 bases; nucleotides outside the gene matches: 12. The chain's CDR3 is CASSLGLGSGRTSSYEQYF. The CDR3 DNA reads as TGTGCCAGCAGCTTAGGTTTGGGTAGCGGGAGGACTAGCTCCTACGAGCAGTACTTC. The whole variable domain, filled in from reference TRBV7-2 and TRBJ2-7, reads GAGVSQSPSNKVTEKGKDVELRCDPISGHTALYWYRQSLGQGLEFLIYFQGNSAPDKSGLPSDRFSAERTGGSVSTLTIQRTQQEDSAVYLCASSLGLGSGRTSSYEQYFGPGTRLTVT.

This clone came up a few times. The DNA for the CDR3 is TGTGCCACCAGCAGAGAGGCTAGCGGGATGAATGAGCAGTTCTTC. Encoded protein: CATSREASGMNEQFF. The rearrangement joins TRBV15 to TRBJ2-1; 9 nucleotides line up with TRBD2. Germline assignment: CDR1 LNHNV and CDR2 YYDKDF (reference sequence). The CDR3 sequence is 15 residues long. V trimming: 0 bases; J trimming: 7 bases; junction bases outside the gene matches: 4.

V usage is TRBV19 and J usage is TRBJ1-5; 9 bases fit TRBD1. V lost 5 bases and J lost 6; bases outside the gene matches: 11. Germline lookup yields CDR1 LNHDA and CDR2 SQIVND (reference sequence). The CDR3 is 16 residues long. The CDR3 loop is CASSSVDRGAGQPQHF. DNA of the CDR3: TGTGCCAGTAGTTCCGTGGACAGGGGCGCCGGTCAGCCCCAGCATTTT.

This clone was counted only a few times. The rearrangement joins TRBV6-5 to TRBJ2-2; possible D gene TRBD1, 6 bases. Germline lookup yields CDR1 MNHEY and CDR2 SVGAGI. V lost 5 bases and J lost 6, with 7 bases in between. This CDR3 is built from 12 residues. This chain's CDR3 is CASSGGSGELFF. The CDR3 nucleotides are TGTGCCAGCAGTGGGGGCTCCGGGGAGCTGTTTTTT.

The genes are TRBV27 and TRBJ2-7, with 7 bases fitting TRBD1. The junction had 18 bases not matched to a gene; V was cut back by 3 bases and J by 4 bases. Germline V CDR1 and CDR2: MNHEY, SMNVEV (reference sequence). This CDR3 has 18 residues. CDR3 amino acids: CASSFVPPPRQGDYEQYF. The DNA of the CDR3 is TGTGCCAGCAGTTTTGTTCCCCCCCCTCGACAGGGTGATTACGAGCAGTACTTC.

The chain uses TRBV6-5 and TRBJ1-1; D perhaps matches TRBD1 (6 bases). The V gene lost 4 bases and the J gene lost 5 bases, with 14 bases spanning the gap. Germline V CDR1 and CDR2: MNHEY, SVGAGI. The length of the CDR3 is 14 residues. The CDR3 DNA is TGTGCCAGCAGTTTGTACAGGGTAGCGACTGAAGCTTTCTTT. Its translation is CASSLYRVATEAFF.

V gene TRBV5-1 combines with J gene TRBJ1-5; D call uncertain. Looked up from germline, CDR1 is SGHRS and CDR2 is YFSETQ. This CDR3 is 15 amino acids long. The V and J ends lost 0 bases and 4 bases respectively, with 11 bases between them. The CDR3 DNA reads TGCGCCAGCAGCTTGGGGGTAGGCTGGAATCAGCCCCAGCATTTT. Translated: CASSLGVGWNQPQHF.